This T cell receptor (beta chain) was sequenced for a study of T cells after somatic rescue of genetic block. The germline gives CDR1 SGHRS, CDR2 YFSETQ. This CDR3 is 17 amino acids long. Trimming took 1 base from V and 0 from J; bases not matched to a gene: 4. Repertoires were generated with immunoSEQ multiplex PCR, while TCRdb's copy carries only in-frame clones and drops some. The table shows tens of thousands of clones, with about nine tenths occurring only once. The genes are TRBV5-1 and TRBJ2-3, with 11 bases matching TRBD2. Sample: peripheral blood mononuclear cells (PBMCs). The source of this sequence is a woman aged 18-35 years. Here the CDR3 DNA reads TGCGCCAGCAGCTTGACTAGCGGGGGAACTAGCACAGATACGCAGTATTTT. Translated: CASSLTSGGTSTDTQYF.